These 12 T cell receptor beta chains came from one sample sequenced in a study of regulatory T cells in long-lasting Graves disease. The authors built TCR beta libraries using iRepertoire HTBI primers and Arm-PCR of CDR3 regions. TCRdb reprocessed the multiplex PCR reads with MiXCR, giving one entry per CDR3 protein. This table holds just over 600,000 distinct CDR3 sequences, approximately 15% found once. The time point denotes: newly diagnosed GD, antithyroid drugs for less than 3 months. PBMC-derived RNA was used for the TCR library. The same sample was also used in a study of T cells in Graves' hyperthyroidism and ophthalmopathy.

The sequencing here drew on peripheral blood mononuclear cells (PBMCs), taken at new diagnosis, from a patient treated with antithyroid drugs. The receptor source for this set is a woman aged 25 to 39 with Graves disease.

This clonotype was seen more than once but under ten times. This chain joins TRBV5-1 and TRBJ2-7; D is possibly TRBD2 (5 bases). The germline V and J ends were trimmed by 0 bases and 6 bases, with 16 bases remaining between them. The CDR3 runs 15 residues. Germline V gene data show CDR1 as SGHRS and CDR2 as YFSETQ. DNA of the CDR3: TGCGCCAGCAGCTTGGCCGATTACGGGGATCCCGAGCAGTACTTC. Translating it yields CASSLADYGDPEQYF.

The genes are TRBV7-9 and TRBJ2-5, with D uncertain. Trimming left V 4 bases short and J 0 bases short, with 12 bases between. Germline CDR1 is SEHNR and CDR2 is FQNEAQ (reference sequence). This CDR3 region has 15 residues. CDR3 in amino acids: CASSSQETYQETQYF. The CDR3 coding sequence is TGTGCCAGCAGCTCCCAGGAGACGTACCAAGAGACCCAGTACTTC.

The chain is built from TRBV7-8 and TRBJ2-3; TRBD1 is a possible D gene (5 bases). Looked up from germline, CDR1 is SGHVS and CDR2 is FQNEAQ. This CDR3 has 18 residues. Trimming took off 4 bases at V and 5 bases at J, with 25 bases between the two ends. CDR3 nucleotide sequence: TGTGCCAGCAGCTCAGGGATCTCCCCACCGACCGCATTAGATACGCAGTATTTT. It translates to CASSSGISPPTALDTQYF.

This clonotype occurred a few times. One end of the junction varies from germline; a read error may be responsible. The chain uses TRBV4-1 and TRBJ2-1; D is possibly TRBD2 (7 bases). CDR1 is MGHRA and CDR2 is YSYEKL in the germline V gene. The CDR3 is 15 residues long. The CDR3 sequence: CASSQDPAGQNEQFF. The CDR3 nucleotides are TGTGCCAGCAGCCAAGACCCAGCGGGACAAAATGAGCAGTTCTTC.

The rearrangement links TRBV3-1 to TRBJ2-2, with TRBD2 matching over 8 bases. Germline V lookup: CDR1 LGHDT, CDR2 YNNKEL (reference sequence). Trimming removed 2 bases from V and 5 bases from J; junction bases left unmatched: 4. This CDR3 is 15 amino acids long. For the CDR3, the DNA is TGTGCCAGCAGCCAAATGGCGGGGGGAACCGGGGAGCTGTTTTTT. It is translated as CASSQMAGGTGELFF.

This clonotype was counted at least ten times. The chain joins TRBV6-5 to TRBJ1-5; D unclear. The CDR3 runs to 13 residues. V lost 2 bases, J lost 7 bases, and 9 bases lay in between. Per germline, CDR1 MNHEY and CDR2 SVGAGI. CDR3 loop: CASSYGGKQPQHF. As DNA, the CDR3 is TGTGCCAGCAGTTACGGAGGAAAACAGCCCCAGCATTTT.

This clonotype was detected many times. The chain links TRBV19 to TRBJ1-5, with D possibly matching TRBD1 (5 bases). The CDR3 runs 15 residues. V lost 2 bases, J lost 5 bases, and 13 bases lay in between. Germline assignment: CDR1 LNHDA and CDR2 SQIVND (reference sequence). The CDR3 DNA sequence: TGTGCCAGTAGTATAACCCGGGACGGTTATCAGCCCCAGCATTTT. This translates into CASSITRDGYQPQHF.

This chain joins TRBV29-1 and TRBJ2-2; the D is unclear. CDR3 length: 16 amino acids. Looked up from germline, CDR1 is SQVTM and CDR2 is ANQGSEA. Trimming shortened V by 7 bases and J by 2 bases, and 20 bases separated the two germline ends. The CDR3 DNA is TGCAGCGCCTCGGGTCGCGCAGGAACCAACACCGGGGAGCTGTTTTTT. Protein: CSASGRAGTNTGELFF.

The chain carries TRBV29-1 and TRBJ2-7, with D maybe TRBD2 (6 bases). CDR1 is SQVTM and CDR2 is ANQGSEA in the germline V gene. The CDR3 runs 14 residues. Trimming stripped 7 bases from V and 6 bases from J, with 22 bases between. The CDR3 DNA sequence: TGCAGCGCCGCAATCGGGAGTAGTTCATCCGAGCAGTACTTC. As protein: CSAAIGSSSSEQYF.

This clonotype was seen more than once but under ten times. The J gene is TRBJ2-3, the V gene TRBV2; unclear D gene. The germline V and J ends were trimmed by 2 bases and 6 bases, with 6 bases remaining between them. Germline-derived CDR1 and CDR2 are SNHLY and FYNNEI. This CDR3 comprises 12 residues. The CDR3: CASSEIRDTQYF. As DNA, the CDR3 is TGTGCCAGCAGTGAAATAAGGGATACGCAGTATTTT.

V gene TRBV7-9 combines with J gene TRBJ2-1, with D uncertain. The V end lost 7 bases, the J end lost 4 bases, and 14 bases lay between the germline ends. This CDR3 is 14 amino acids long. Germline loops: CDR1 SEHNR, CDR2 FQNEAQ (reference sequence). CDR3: CASTLGPIYNEQFF. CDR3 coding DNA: TGTGCCAGCACTCTGGGCCCGATTTACAATGAGCAGTTCTTC.

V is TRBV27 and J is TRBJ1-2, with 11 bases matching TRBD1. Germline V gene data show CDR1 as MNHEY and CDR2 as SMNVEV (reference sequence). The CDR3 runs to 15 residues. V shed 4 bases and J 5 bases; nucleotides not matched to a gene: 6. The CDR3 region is CASSSFGTGGYGYTF. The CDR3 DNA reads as TGTGCCAGCAGTTCGTTCGGGACAGGGGGTTATGGCTACACCTTC.